Listed here is a single T cell receptor (beta chain). Germline values: CDR1 LNHDA, CDR2 SQIVND (reference sequence). CDR3 length: 14 residues. V was shortened by 6 bases and J by 1 base, with 12 bases between the two germline ends. The data were taken from a study of blood T cell repertoires in COVID-19. In the original workflow: Estimation of nucleated cell counts was performed using reference gene primer amplification. Sequenced by immunoSEQ multiplex PCR; TCRdb stores in-frame clones only, minus some. V and J calls and clone size are those listed in that table; D and trimming were worked out from the DNA. The data contain 55,000 to 70,000 clones, about nine tenths of them singletons.

This TCR was recovered from a woman younger than 30 with acute or convalescent COVID-19. J is TRBJ1-1 and V is TRBV19, with D unclear. Sequencing was carried out using peripheral blood. CDR3 amino acids: CASRKMDSNTEAFF. In nucleotides, the CDR3 is TGTGCCAGTAGAAAGATGGACTCGAACACTGAAGCTTTCTTT.